This T cell receptor beta chain appears in the sequencing data of a study of T cells after yellow fever vaccination. Whole-study context: Fractions containing few cells were prepared with SMART-Seq v4 Ultra Low Input.

J was trimmed by 5 bases and V by 3 bases; bases with no gene match: 9. Germline assignment: CDR1 SEHNR and CDR2 FQNEAQ (reference sequence). This CDR3 is built from 15 residues. TCRdb called the 5' RACE reads again in MiXCR, with one record for every CDR3 protein. The table includes 400,000 or so distinct CDR3 sequences, about 19% detected once. Comment on this clonotype: Its antigen is unidentified.

Points from the study as a whole: The appearance of a small share of clonotypes in both CD4 and CD8 compartments was observed.

This clonotype was obtained from a man aged 18-30 years who received the YFV17D yellow fever vaccine. This chain links TRBV7-9 with TRBJ1-2; TRBD1 aligns across 7 bases. The input for sequencing was PBMCs, taken before the yellow fever booster vaccination. The CDR3 nucleotides are TGTGCCAGCAGCTTGGGTGACAGGGAGGCGTATGGCTACACCTTC. Its translation: CASSLGDREAYGYTF. Full variable domain (remainder filled in from reference TRBV7-9 and TRBJ1-2): DTGVSQNPRHKITKRGQNVTFRCDPISEHNRLYWYRQTLGQGPEFLTYFQNEAQLEKSRLLSDRFSAERPKGSFSTLEIQRTEQGDSAMYLCASSLGDREAYGYTFGSGTRLTVV.